A selection of T cell receptor beta chains follows, all from one sample in a study of blood T cell repertoires in COVID-19. Using immunoSEQ multiplex PCR, the repertoire was profiled, and TCRdb retains in-frame clones only, with some absent. The repertoire includes 100,000 or so clones, 80% to 95% of them detected once, and around 5.4% sits in the top ten. The specimen was peripheral blood. The receptors derive from a man between 70 and 80 years old with acute or convalescent COVID-19. The CDR3 runs from the conserved cysteine through the conserved F or W. The D gene is left open where the match is weak. Expanded clones are given a class, and other clones once, few, many or no size at all.

v_gene: TRBV6-2/TRBV6-3
d_gene: TRBD2
j_gene: TRBJ2-1
abundance: -
CDR3nt: TGTGCCAGCAGTAGCGGGAGGGCCAGGGGTGAGCAGTTCTTC
CDR3aa: CASSSGRARGEQFF

v_gene: TRBV18
d_gene: TRBD1
j_gene: TRBJ2-7
abundance: -
CDR3nt: TGTGCCAGCTCATCCTTGACAGGGGACTTCTCCTACGAGCAGTACTTC
CDR3aa: CASSSLTGDFSYEQYF

v_gene: TRBV16
d_gene: -
j_gene: TRBJ1-2
abundance: -
CDR3nt: TGTGCCAGCAGCCAATTAAGCGGCTACACCTTC
CDR3aa: CASSQLSGYTF

v_gene: TRBV9
d_gene: TRBD1
j_gene: TRBJ2-3
abundance: -
CDR3nt: TGTGCCAGCAGCCCCGGGGACAGGGGGATGGATACGCAGTATTTT
CDR3aa: CASSPGDRGMDTQYF

v_gene: TRBV28
d_gene: TRBD2
j_gene: TRBJ2-1
abundance: -
CDR3nt: TGTGCCAGCAGTCTCCGTTGGTTAGCGGGGTACAATGAGCAGTTCTTC
CDR3aa: CASSLRWLAGYNEQFF

v_gene: TRBV5-6
d_gene: TRBD1
j_gene: TRBJ2-7
abundance: -
CDR3nt: TGTGCCAGCAGCTCGGGGACAGGTACCTACGAGCAGTACTTC
CDR3aa: CASSSGTGTYEQYF

v_gene: TRBV6-5
d_gene: -
j_gene: TRBJ2-3
abundance: -
CDR3nt: TGTGCCAGCAGTTACACCGGAGGGAAAGATACGCAGTATTTT
CDR3aa: CASSYTGGKDTQYF

v_gene: TRBV5-1
d_gene: -
j_gene: TRBJ2-5
abundance: -
CDR3nt: TGCGCCAGCAGCTTGGGACACGGGGTTGGGGAGACCCAGTACTTC
CDR3aa: CASSLGHGVGETQYF

v_gene: TRBV5-1
d_gene: -
j_gene: TRBJ2-1
abundance: -
CDR3nt: TGCGCCAGCAGCCGTACAGACTACAATGAGCAGTTCTTC
CDR3aa: CASSRTDYNEQFF

v_gene: TRBV6-5
d_gene: TRBD1
j_gene: TRBJ2-7
abundance: -
CDR3nt: TGTGCCAGCAGGCAGGGACAGGTGGGTCCCTACGAGCAGTACTTC
CDR3aa: CASRQGQVGPYEQYF

v_gene: TRBV5-1
d_gene: -
j_gene: TRBJ2-1
abundance: -
CDR3nt: TGCGCCAGCAATGTGGGGGCTCTTGAGGCCTACAATGAGCAGTTCTTC
CDR3aa: CASNVGALEAYNEQFF

v_gene: TRBV6-4
d_gene: -
j_gene: TRBJ2-1
abundance: -
CDR3nt: TGTGCCAGCAGTCGCCGATCGAGCTCCTACAATGAGCAGTTCTTC
CDR3aa: CASSRRSSSYNEQFF

v_gene: TRBV5-4
d_gene: -
j_gene: TRBJ2-1
abundance: -
CDR3nt: TGTGCCAGCAGCTCCGGCGGCGTCTCCAGCTCCTACAATGAGCAGTTCTTC
CDR3aa: CASSSGGVSSSYNEQFF

v_gene: TRBV6-6
d_gene: TRBD1
j_gene: TRBJ1-5
abundance: -
CDR3nt: TGTGCCAGCAGTTTAACAGGGGGGAATCAGCCCCAGCATTTT
CDR3aa: CASSLTGGNQPQHF

v_gene: TRBV5-1
d_gene: -
j_gene: TRBJ2-1
abundance: -
CDR3nt: TGCGCCAGCAGCTTGGACACCTACAATGAGCAGTTCTTC
CDR3aa: CASSLDTYNEQFF

v_gene: TRBV12-3/TRBV12-4
d_gene: TRBD1
j_gene: TRBJ1-1
abundance: -
CDR3nt: TGTGCCAGCAGTCAAACAGGGGGTACTGAAGCTTTCTTT
CDR3aa: CASSQTGGTEAFF

v_gene: TRBV5-6
d_gene: -
j_gene: TRBJ1-2
abundance: few
CDR3nt: TGTGCCAGCAGCTTGGCGGGGGGCTTTATCTATGGCTACACCTTC
CDR3aa: CASSLAGGFIYGYTF

v_gene: TRBV19
d_gene: -
j_gene: TRBJ2-3
abundance: -
CDR3nt: TGTGCCAGTAGTATTAAGGGACTTGTCCGTACCGATACGCAGTATTTT
CDR3aa: CASSIKGLVRTDTQYF